These 8 T cell receptor beta chains share one sample of origin, sequenced in a study of T-cell reconstitution after alpha-beta-depleted transplantation in children. Unique molecular identifiers were incorporated when the TCRbeta library was constructed. MiXCR, applied by TCRdb to the PCR reads, yields one record per CDR3 protein. The data hold about 360,000 distinct CDR3 sequences, with 13% observed a single time. The sample here was PBMCs, taken from the stem cell graft. The receptors stem from a human donor who donated a stem cell graft to a child with Fanconi anemia.

This clonotype was observed at least ten times. This chain links TRBV29-1 with TRBJ1-1; the D gene is possibly TRBD1 (6 bases). CDR1 SQVTM and CDR2 ANQGSEA come from the germline V gene. The CDR3 loop spans 15 amino acids. V lost 6 bases and J lost 1, with 18 bases in between. The CDR3 here is CSVPGQRGSNTEAFF. In DNA form, the CDR3 reads TGCAGCGTGCCGGGACAAAGAGGCTCGAACACTGAAGCTTTCTTT.

The CDR3 DNA follows: TGTGCCAGCAGCTTAGGACAGGCGATCTCTGGGGCCAACGTCCTGACTTTC. It encodes CASSLGQAISGANVLTF. This rearrangement joins TRBV7-8 to TRBJ2-6, with D perhaps TRBD1 (6 bases). There are 17 residues in the CDR3. V dropped 1 base and J dropped 0 bases, with 10 bases sitting between them. The V gene's germline CDR1 is SGHVS and CDR2 FQNEAQ.

The J gene is TRBJ1-2, the V gene TRBV2, with 7 bases that match TRBD1. The junction had 1 base not matched to a gene; V was cut back by 8 bases and J by 7 bases. Per germline, CDR1 SNHLY and CDR2 FYNNEI. This CDR3 comprises 10 residues. The CDR3 DNA follows: TGTGCCAGCCACAGGGGTGGCTACACCTTC. Translated, it gives CASHRGGYTF.

The chain is built from TRBV15 and TRBJ2-3; 9 nucleotides align to TRBD2. V trimming: 2 bases; J trimming: 2 bases; junction bases outside the gene matches: 8. Germline-derived CDR1 and CDR2 are LNHNV and YYDKDF (reference sequence). The CDR3 sequence is 17 residues long. The CDR3: CATSRPGTSLLTDTQYF. CDR3 bases: TGTGCCACCAGCAGACCAGGGACTAGCTTACTCACAGATACGCAGTATTTT.

This clonotype was detected a few times. The V and J genes are TRBV20-1 and TRBJ1-2, with a tentative D call TRBD1 (5 bases). The germline V and J ends were trimmed by 8 bases and 7 bases, with 14 bases remaining between them. Germline loops: CDR1 DFQATT, CDR2 SNEGSKA (reference sequence). The CDR3 consists of 11 residues. The CDR3 sequence is CSIRGNFGYTF. In nucleotides, the CDR3 is TGCAGTATACGGGGGAATTTTGGCTACACCTTC.

This clonotype has at least ten counts. The chain employs TRBV21-1 and TRBJ2-5; the table's D call, TRBD1, was not checked against the DNA. TRBV21-1 is deemed a pseudogene. This CDR3 spans 14 amino acids. The CDR3 reads CASTLRAAEETQYF. The CDR3 nucleotides read TGTGCCAGCACACTAAGGGCGGCTGAGGAGACCCAGTACTTC.

This chain joins TRBV5-1 and TRBJ1-4, with D maybe TRBD1 (5 bases). Germline values: CDR1 SGHRS, CDR2 YFSETQ. The CDR3 has 14 amino acids. Trimming cost V 0 bases and J 7 bases, with 10 bases left between them. Written as DNA, the CDR3 is TGCGCCAGCAGCTTGGGGGGGATTTTTGAAAAACTGTTTTTT. This sequence encodes CASSLGGIFEKLFF.

This clonotype was counted only a few times. The chain combines TRBV29-1 with TRBJ1-1; no firm D call. The CDR3 spans 11 residues. Germline V gives CDR1 SQVTM, CDR2 ANQGSEA. Trimming cost V 5 bases and J 7 bases, with 11 bases left between them. CDR3 sequence: CSVPGPVEAFF. CDR3 nucleotide sequence: TGCAGCGTTCCTGGGCCGGTTGAAGCTTTCTTT.